The 13 T cell receptor beta chains below were found in one sample sequenced in a study of response to subunit inactivated influenza vaccine. TCRdb processed the RT-PCR reads anew with MiXCR; each CDR3 protein has one entry. This table holds about 520,000 distinct CDR3 sequences, 7.2% found once. Here the sequenced sample was PBMCs from blood, taken roughly 24 months after vaccination. All receptors derive from a man between 50 and 70 years old who received an inactivated influenza vaccine.

This clonotype was seen repeatedly, ten times or more. The chain employs TRBV5-1 and TRBJ1-1; D is unresolved. Trimming took off 1 base at V and 1 base at J, with 5 bases between the two ends. Germline lookup yields CDR1 SGHRS and CDR2 YFSETQ. The CDR3 covers 13 residues. The CDR3 nucleotides are TGCGCCAGCAGCTTGCTGTCGAACACTGAAGCTTTCTTT. This translates into CASSLLSNTEAFF.

This clonotype showed up just a few times. This sequence joins TRBV10-3 and TRBJ2-3; 9 positions agree with TRBD2. Trimming took 6 bases from V and 5 from J; bases not matched to a gene: 9. There are 15 residues in the CDR3. Germline V CDR1 and CDR2: ENHRY, SYGVKD. The CDR3 sequence: CAIRFSGSTRDTQYF. Here the CDR3 DNA reads TGTGCCATCAGATTTAGCGGGAGTACAAGAGATACGCAGTATTTT.

In this sample, this clonotype turned up a few times. This sequence joins TRBV9 and TRBJ1-2, with 7 bases matching TRBD1. The ends lost 4 bases at V and 8 bases at J; junction bases unmatched: 14. The V gene's germline CDR1 is SGDLS and CDR2 YYNGEE. The CDR3 is 15 residues long. The CDR3 reads CASSPRATGAWGYTF. CDR3 DNA: TGTGCCAGCAGCCCTAGAGCCACAGGGGCGTGGGGCTACACCTTC. The full variable domain, its missing parts supplied by reference TRBV9 and TRBJ1-2, is DSGVTQTPKHLITATGQRVTLRCSPRSGDLSVYWYQQSLDQGLQFLIQYYNGEERAKGNILERFSAQQFPDLHSELNLSSLELGDSALYFCASSPRATGAWGYTFGSGTRLTVV.

To note about this clonotype: This clone may be a read error of a much larger clone one base away. J is TRBJ2-7 and V is TRBV12-3 or TRBV12-4; a weak D match, TRBD1 (5 bases). V lost 6 bases and J lost 6, with 9 bases in between. This CDR3 spans 11 amino acids. CDR3 in DNA: TGTGCCAGCAGCCCAGGGTCCGAGCAGTACTTC. Its protein product is CASSPGSEQYF.

V gene TRBV5-5 combines with J gene TRBJ2-7, with D hard to call. Germline V gene lookup returns CDR1 SGHKS and CDR2 YYEKEE (reference sequence). V gave up 0 bases and J gave up 2 bases, with 9 bases separating them. The CDR3 consists of 14 residues. The CDR3 DNA is TGTGCCAGCAGCTTGGCCAGCGCTGCCTACGAGCAGTACTTC. It specifies CASSLASAAYEQYF.

This chain uses TRBV11-2 with TRBJ2-3, with D tentatively TRBD2 (6 bases). Germline CDR1 SGHAT, CDR2 FQNNGV. Trimming left V 5 bases short and J 2 bases short, with 14 bases between. This CDR3 spans 15 amino acids. The chain's CDR3 is CASSAGTAYTDTQYF. As DNA, the CDR3 is TGTGCCAGCAGCGCCGGGACTGCGTACACAGATACGCAGTATTTT. Together with reference TRBV11-2 and TRBJ2-3, the CDR3 gives the full variable domain: EAGVAQSPRYKIIEKRQSVAFWCNPISGHATLYWYQQILGQGPKLLIQFQNNGVVDDSQLPKDRFSAERLKGVDSTLKIQPAKLEDSAVYLCASSAGTAYTDTQYFGPGTRLTVL.

This clonotype was counted ten times or more. The chain couples TRBV7-8 to TRBJ2-3; tentative D call: TRBD2 (6 bases). In germline, CDR1 is SGHVS, CDR2 FQNEAQ. This CDR3 contains 15 residues. V shed 0 bases and J shed 4 bases, with 11 bases lying between them. CDR3 DNA: TGTGCCAGCAGCTTAGCGCTTGGGGGGTCAGATACGCAGTATTTT. Protein sequence: CASSLALGGSDTQYF.

This clonotype was observed a handful of times. The V and J genes are TRBV11-2 and TRBJ2-5, with 7 positions matching TRBD2. There are 14 residues in the CDR3. V lost 4 bases to trimming and J lost 1 base; unmatched junction nucleotides: 3. Germline assignment: CDR1 SGHAT and CDR2 FQNNGV. In DNA, the CDR3 is TGTGCCAGCAGCTCTCTAGCGGCCCAAGAGACCCAGTACTTC. It encodes CASSSLAAQETQYF.

The table lists this clonotype with many counts. This CDR3 reads CASSAPSGSPANTGELFF. The CDR3 coding sequence is TGTGCCAGCAGTGCACCTAGCGGGAGCCCGGCGAACACCGGGGAGCTGTTTTTT. This chain links TRBV25-1 with TRBJ2-2; 10 bases map to TRBD2. The CDR3 is 18 amino acids. V lost 4 bases, J lost 0 bases, and 8 bases stayed unmatched. Germline values: CDR1 MGHDK, CDR2 SYGVNS.

This clonotype was counted a few times. V is TRBV15 and J is TRBJ2-1; 8 nucleotides line up with TRBD2. Germline V gene sequence: CDR1 LNHNV, CDR2 YYDKDF (reference sequence). The length of the CDR3 is 19 residues. Trimming cost V 4 bases and J 1 base; bases outside gene matches: 15. The chain's CDR3 is CATSKPLRGGTGSYNEQFF. CDR3 DNA sequence: TGTGCCACCAGCAAACCCCTCCGGGGGGGAACGGGGTCCTACAATGAGCAGTTCTTC. The full variable domain, with the rest looked up from reference TRBV15 and TRBJ2-1, is DAMVIQNPRYQVTQFGKPVTLSCSQTLNHNVMYWYQQKSSQAPKLLFHYYDKDFNNEADTPDNFQSRRPNTSFCFLDIRSPGLGDTAMYLCATSKPLRGGTGSYNEQFFGPGTRLTVL.

This chain connects TRBV3-1 to TRBJ2-1, with TRBD2 as a possible D gene (5 bases). Germline V gene sequence: CDR1 LGHDT, CDR2 YNNKEL (reference sequence). The CDR3 has 15 amino acids. V gave up 0 bases and J gave up 2 bases, with 8 bases separating them. CDR3 coding DNA: TGTGCCAGCAGCCAAGAGGGGAGCCCCTACAATGAGCAGTTCTTC. Encoded protein: CASSQEGSPYNEQFF.

In this sample, this clonotype turned up a few times. V is TRBV28 and J is TRBJ1-4, with TRBD1 matching over 7 bases. Germline CDR1 reads MDHEN; CDR2 reads SYDVKM. J was trimmed by 7 bases and V by 5 bases; bases with no gene match: 13. This CDR3 has 16 amino acids. The CDR3 is CASSPPLQGWSEKLFF. CDR3 DNA: TGTGCCAGCAGTCCCCCCCTACAGGGGTGGAGTGAAAAACTGTTTTTT.

The chain couples TRBV30 to TRBJ2-7; 8 bases are a match to TRBD1. The CDR3 has 16 residues. Germline V gene data show CDR1 as GTSNPN and CDR2 as SVGIG (reference sequence). The junction had 13 bases not matched to a gene; V was cut back by 3 bases and J by 3 bases. This CDR3 reads CAWRDRGPRRVYEQYF. CDR3 sequence (DNA): TGTGCCTGGAGAGACAGGGGTCCGCGACGGGTCTACGAGCAGTACTTC.